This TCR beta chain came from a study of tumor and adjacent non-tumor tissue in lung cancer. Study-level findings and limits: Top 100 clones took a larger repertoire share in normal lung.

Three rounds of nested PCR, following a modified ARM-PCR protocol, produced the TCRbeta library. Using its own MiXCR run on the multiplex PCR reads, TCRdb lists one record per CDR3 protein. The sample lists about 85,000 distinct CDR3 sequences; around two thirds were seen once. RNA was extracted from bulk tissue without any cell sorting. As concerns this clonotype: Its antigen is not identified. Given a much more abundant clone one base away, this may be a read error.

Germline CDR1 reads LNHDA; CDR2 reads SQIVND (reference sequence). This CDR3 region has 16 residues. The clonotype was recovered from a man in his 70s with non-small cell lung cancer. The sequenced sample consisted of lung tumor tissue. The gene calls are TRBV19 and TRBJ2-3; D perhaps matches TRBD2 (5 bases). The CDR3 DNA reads TGTGCCAGTAAATTTGCTAGCAAAGCGCAAACAGATAGGCAGTATTTT. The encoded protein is CASKFASKAQTDRQYF.